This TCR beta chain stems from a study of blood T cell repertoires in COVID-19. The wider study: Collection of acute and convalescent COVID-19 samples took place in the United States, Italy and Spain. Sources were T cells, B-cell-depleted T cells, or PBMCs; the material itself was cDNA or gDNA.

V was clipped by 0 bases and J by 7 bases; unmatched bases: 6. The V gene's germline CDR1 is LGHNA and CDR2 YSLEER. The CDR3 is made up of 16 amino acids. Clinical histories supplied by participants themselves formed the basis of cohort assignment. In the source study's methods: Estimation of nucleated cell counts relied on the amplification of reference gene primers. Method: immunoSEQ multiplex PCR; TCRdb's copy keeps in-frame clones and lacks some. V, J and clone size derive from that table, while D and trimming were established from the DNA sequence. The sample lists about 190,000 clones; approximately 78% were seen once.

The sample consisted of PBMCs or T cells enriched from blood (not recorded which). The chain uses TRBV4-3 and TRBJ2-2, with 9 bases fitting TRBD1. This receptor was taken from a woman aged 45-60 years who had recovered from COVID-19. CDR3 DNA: TGCGCCAGCAGCCAAGATGGGGGACAGGGCATCGGGGAGCTGTTTTTT. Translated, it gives CASSQDGGQGIGELFF.